This TCR beta chain was identified during a study of OX40 agonist ivuxolimab in advanced cancers. Regarding the study as a whole: In the 0.1-3.0 mg/kg groups, partial responders showed among the lowest expansion. There were, on average, more expanded clones in CD8+ T cells than in CD4+.

The assay was immunoSEQ multiplex PCR, and TCRdb's table has in-frame clones only and misses some. This sample carries around 50,000 clones, 85% of them seen once, and the ten largest clones take around 21%. CDR1 is MGHRA and CDR2 is YSYEKL in the germline V gene. V was pared by 0 bases and J by 2 bases, with 8 bases between. The CDR3 covers 16 residues. In regard to this clone: Its antigen is as yet unknown.

This specimen consisted of CD4+ or CD8+ T cells sorted from blood, obtained in a trial of the OX40 agonist ivuxolimab. The V gene is TRBV4-1, the J gene TRBJ2-6; D is ambiguous. The receptor was derived from an adult with an advanced solid tumor such as melanoma, head and neck, liver or kidney cancer. CDR3 region: CASSQELGPGANVLTF. CDR3 DNA: TGCGCCAGCAGCCAAGAATTAGGGCCTGGGGCCAACGTCCTGACTTTC.